This TCR beta chain stems from a study of OX40 agonist ivuxolimab in advanced cancers. Measured with immunoSEQ multiplex PCR; TCRdb has only the in-frame clones, and not every one. Of fewer than 85,000 clones in the sample, over 80% were seen once. For this clone: Its specificity is not known.

CDR1 and CDR2 from the germline V gene are SGHTA and FQGTGA. Trimming cost V 5 bases and J 4 bases; bases outside gene matches: 7. This CDR3 region has 15 residues. General study results and limits: Fewer expanded clones were found on average in CD4+ than in CD8+ T cells.

The sequence derives from an adult with an advanced solid tumor such as melanoma, head and neck, liver or kidney cancer. The sample in question was CD4+ or CD8+ T cells sorted from blood, obtained in a trial of the OX40 agonist ivuxolimab. This rearrangement joins TRBV7-3 to TRBJ2-1; 8 nucleotides agree with TRBD2. For the CDR3, the DNA is TGTGCCAGCAGCGACGTAAGCGGGGGTTACAATGAGCAGTTCTTC. It codes for CASSDVSGGYNEQFF.